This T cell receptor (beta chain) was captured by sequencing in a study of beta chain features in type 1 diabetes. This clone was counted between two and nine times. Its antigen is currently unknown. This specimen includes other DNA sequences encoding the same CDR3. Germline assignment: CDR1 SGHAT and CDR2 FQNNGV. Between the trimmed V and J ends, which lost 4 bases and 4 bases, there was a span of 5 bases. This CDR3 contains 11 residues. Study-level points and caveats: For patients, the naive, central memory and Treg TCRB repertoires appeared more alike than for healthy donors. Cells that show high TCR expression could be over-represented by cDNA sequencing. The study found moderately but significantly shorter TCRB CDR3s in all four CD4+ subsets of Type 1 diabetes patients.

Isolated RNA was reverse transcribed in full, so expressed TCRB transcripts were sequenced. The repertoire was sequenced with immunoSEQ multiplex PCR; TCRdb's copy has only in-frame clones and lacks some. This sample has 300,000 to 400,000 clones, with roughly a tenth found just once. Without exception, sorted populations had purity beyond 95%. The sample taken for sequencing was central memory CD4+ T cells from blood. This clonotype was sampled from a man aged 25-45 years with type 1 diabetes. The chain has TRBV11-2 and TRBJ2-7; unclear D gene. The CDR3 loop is CASSSFYEQYF. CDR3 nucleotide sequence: TGTGCCAGCAGCTCCTTTTACGAGCAGTACTTC.